This T cell receptor (beta chain) stems from a study of shared clonotypes between healthy human individuals. An approximately 200 ng quantity of DNA, 25,000 to 30,000 T cell genomes, went into the sorted-subset replicate PCRs. Sequencing was performed with immunoSEQ multiplex PCR; in TCRdb, only in-frame clones are kept and a portion is missing. The table lists 2 million to 2.5 million clones, about 95% of them singletons. Germline V gene data show CDR1 as LNHNV and CDR2 as YYDKDF (reference sequence). The CDR3 extends over 12 amino acids. Trimming took off 5 bases at V and 5 bases at J, with 9 bases between the two ends. Study-level points and caveats: It was the non-shared clonotypes that had lower generation probabilities than clonotypes shared by all four donors. Larger richness was generally estimated for naive than memory subsets.

Selected positively for CCR7 and CD45RO-negative, naive CD8 cells excluded terminally differentiated effector memory CD45RA+ cells. The study drew its donors from healthy HIV-negative adults without recent acute infections or vaccinations. Concerning this clone itself: Its specificity is not known.

The chain employs TRBV15 and TRBJ2-5; D perhaps matches TRBD2 (6 bases). This clonotype was obtained from a man between 18 and 35 years old in good health. Sequenced sample: naive CD8+ T cells sorted from blood. CDR3 in DNA: TGTGCCACCAGCGGAGGGGTGGAGACCCAGTACTTC. The encoded protein is CATSGGVETQYF. Together with reference TRBV15 and TRBJ2-5, the CDR3 gives the full variable domain: DAMVIQNPRYQVTQFGKPVTLSCSQTLNHNVMYWYQQKSSQAPKLLFHYYDKDFNNEADTPDNFQSRRPNTSFCFLDIRSPGLGDTAMYLCATSGGVETQYFGPGTRLLVL.